The clone carrying this T cell receptor beta chain appeared a single time. The antigen is undetermined. The repertoire was sequenced with immunoSEQ multiplex PCR; TCRdb's copy has only in-frame clones and lacks some. The sample includes 60,000 to 75,000 clones, about 92% seen only once; the top ten take about an eighth. The CDR3 contains 15 residues. Per germline, CDR1 MNHNY and CDR2 SVGAGI (reference sequence). V shed 5 bases and J shed 0 bases, with 11 bases lying between them. This sample is drawn from a study of OX40 agonist ivuxolimab in advanced cancers. In the study overall: Of the patients, three showed partial responses, one with hepatocellular carcinoma and two with cutaneous melanoma. Study-wide points: Certain nonresponding patients likewise had low normalized T-cell clonal expansion.

The chain carries TRBV6-6 and TRBJ2-1, with D possibly TRBD2 on 6 matching bases. The TCR sequence derives from an adult with an advanced solid tumor such as melanoma, head and neck, liver or kidney cancer. The specimen was CD4+ or CD8+ T cells sorted from blood, collected in a trial of the OX40 agonist ivuxolimab. CDR3 residues: CASSPASDSYNEQFF. CDR3 in DNA: TGTGCCAGCAGTCCGGCTAGCGACTCCTACAATGAGCAGTTCTTC.